A selection of T cell receptor beta chains follows, all from one sample in a study of cytomegalovirus exposure and HLA in healthy donors. Clones were sequenced by immunoSEQ multiplex PCR, and TCRdb holds only the in-frame ones, with some missing. The data show roughly 110,000 clones, more than 60% seen once. Input material: PBMCs. The receptors stem from a man aged 40-50 years in good health and CMV-seronegative. Both conserved end residues are part of each CDR3. Each record gives: V gene, D gene, clone size, J gene, CDR3 DNA, CDR3 protein. D genes are given only for firm matches. Clone size is shown for a subset of rows, as once, few, many or a class of expanded clone.

v_gene: TRBV21-1
d_gene: -
abundance: -
j_gene: TRBJ2-1
CDR3nt: TGTGCCAGTACTCAGCTCCGGGGGGGATACAATGAGCAGTTCTTC
CDR3aa: CASTQLRGGYNEQFF

v_gene: TRBV5-5
d_gene: -
abundance: few
j_gene: TRBJ1-5
CDR3nt: TGTGCCAGCAGCTTGTCTGGGGGCGGTAATCAGCCCCAGCATTTT
CDR3aa: CASSLSGGGNQPQHF

v_gene: TRBV5-1
d_gene: -
abundance: -
j_gene: TRBJ2-5
CDR3nt: TGCGCCAGCAGCCGGGAGGCACAGGGGGTAGAGACCCAGTACTTC
CDR3aa: CASSREAQGVETQYF

v_gene: TRBV29-1
d_gene: TRBD1
abundance: -
j_gene: TRBJ2-7
CDR3nt: TGCAGCGTCCTCAGGCTGAGGGACAGATACTACGAGCAGTACTTC
CDR3aa: CSVLRLRDRYYEQYF

v_gene: TRBV13
d_gene: TRBD2
abundance: -
j_gene: TRBJ2-5
CDR3nt: TGTGCCAGCAGTCGCTTAGCGGGGGCCTCGTCGGAGACCCAGTACTTC
CDR3aa: CASSRLAGASSETQYF

v_gene: TRBV10-3
d_gene: -
abundance: -
j_gene: TRBJ2-2
CDR3nt: TGTGCCATCAGTGAGAAAGGGGCGCCGACTGGGGAGCTGTTTTTT
CDR3aa: CAISEKGAPTGELFF

v_gene: TRBV7-9
d_gene: -
abundance: -
j_gene: TRBJ1-1
CDR3nt: TGTGCCAGCAGCAAGCGCCTTGGACTGAGTGGTGAAGCTTTCTTT
CDR3aa: CASSKRLGLSGEAFF

v_gene: TRBV2
d_gene: -
abundance: -
j_gene: TRBJ2-1
CDR3nt: TGTGCCAGCATGCCGGACACGGGTGAGCAGTTCTTC
CDR3aa: CASMPDTGEQFF

v_gene: TRBV9
d_gene: TRBD2
abundance: -
j_gene: TRBJ2-3
CDR3nt: TGTGCCAGCAGCGTAGGGGCGGGGGGCCAAGATACGCAGTATTTT
CDR3aa: CASSVGAGGQDTQYF

v_gene: TRBV9
d_gene: TRBD1
abundance: -
j_gene: TRBJ1-6
CDR3nt: TGTGCCAGCAGCCCGAATCCAGGGACAGGGAATTCACCCCTCCACTTT
CDR3aa: CASSPNPGTGNSPLHF

v_gene: TRBV4-1
d_gene: -
abundance: -
j_gene: TRBJ2-1
CDR3nt: TGCGCCAGCAGCCAAGCTACCGGGACACTCTACAATGAGCAGTTCTTC
CDR3aa: CASSQATGTLYNEQFF

v_gene: TRBV7-2
d_gene: -
abundance: -
j_gene: TRBJ1-3
CDR3nt: TGTGCCAGCAGCTACAGCTCTGGAAACACCATATATTTT
CDR3aa: CASSYSSGNTIYF

v_gene: TRBV7-9
d_gene: -
abundance: once
j_gene: TRBJ2-7
CDR3nt: TGTTCCAGCAGCTTAGGCCAGTACGAGCAGTACTTC
CDR3aa: CSSSLGQYEQYF

v_gene: TRBV6-1
d_gene: -
abundance: -
j_gene: TRBJ2-2
CDR3nt: TGTGCCAGCAGTTGGGACACAACGGACACCGGGGAGCTGTTTTTT
CDR3aa: CASSWDTTDTGELFF

v_gene: TRBV2
d_gene: TRBD1
abundance: -
j_gene: TRBJ2-1
CDR3nt: TGTGCCAGCAGTGAAGCGCTTGGAACAGGGGTGAATGAGCAGTTCTTC
CDR3aa: CASSEALGTGVNEQFF

v_gene: TRBV6-1
d_gene: TRBD1
abundance: -
j_gene: TRBJ1-5
CDR3nt: TGTGCCAGCAGTGTGGACAGGGCAAATCAGCCCCAGCATTTT
CDR3aa: CASSVDRANQPQHF

v_gene: TRBV9
d_gene: -
abundance: once
j_gene: TRBJ2-7
CDR3nt: TGTGCCAGCAGCGTAGGTGACGGGGGCTCCTACGAGCAGTACTTC
CDR3aa: CASSVGDGGSYEQYF

v_gene: TRBV29-1
d_gene: -
abundance: -
j_gene: TRBJ2-3
CDR3nt: TGCAGCGTTGATCAGGGCACAGATACGCAGTATTTT
CDR3aa: CSVDQGTDTQYF

v_gene: TRBV6-5
d_gene: -
abundance: few
j_gene: TRBJ1-2
CDR3nt: TGTGCCAGCAGAGGTGCTCAGGGGCTCAACTATGGCTACACCTTC
CDR3aa: CASRGAQGLNYGYTF

v_gene: TRBV7-2
d_gene: TRBD1
abundance: once
j_gene: TRBJ2-2
CDR3nt: TGTGCCAGCAGCTTAGCGTTGCGGGACAGGGGGCGCCCCGGGGAGCTGTTTTTT
CDR3aa: CASSLALRDRGRPGELFF

v_gene: TRBV18
d_gene: -
abundance: -
j_gene: TRBJ2-1
CDR3nt: TGTGCCAGCTCACCGGAGAGGAATGAGCAGTTCTTC
CDR3aa: CASSPERNEQFF

v_gene: TRBV15
d_gene: -
abundance: -
j_gene: TRBJ1-3
CDR3nt: TGTGCCACCAGCAGAGATTTCGGCTCTGGAAACACCATATATTTT
CDR3aa: CATSRDFGSGNTIYF

v_gene: TRBV6-6
d_gene: TRBD1
abundance: -
j_gene: TRBJ1-4
CDR3nt: TGTGCCAGCAGTACCCGGGACAGGGCTAATGAAAAACTGTTTTTT
CDR3aa: CASSTRDRANEKLFF

v_gene: TRBV29-1
d_gene: -
abundance: -
j_gene: TRBJ2-7
CDR3nt: TGCAGCGTTGACCTGACTAATATCTCCTACGAGCAGTACTTC
CDR3aa: CSVDLTNISYEQYF

v_gene: TRBV29-1
d_gene: -
abundance: -
j_gene: TRBJ1-5
CDR3nt: TGCAGCGTGGCTGACGGGATTTTGGGCAATCAGCCCCAGCATTTT
CDR3aa: CSVADGILGNQPQHF

v_gene: TRBV29-1
d_gene: -
abundance: -
j_gene: TRBJ2-2
CDR3nt: TGCAGCGTACTGGGGGGCGGGGAGCTGTTTTTT
CDR3aa: CSVLGGGELFF

v_gene: TRBV9
d_gene: TRBD1
abundance: -
j_gene: TRBJ2-3
CDR3nt: TGTGCCAGCAGCCCAAGGACAGGAACAGATACGCAGTATTTT
CDR3aa: CASSPRTGTDTQYF

v_gene: TRBV6-1
d_gene: TRBD2
abundance: -
j_gene: TRBJ2-3
CDR3nt: TGTGCCAGCAGTGAAGCGATGGGCGGGGGGGCCCCAGATACGCAGTATTTT
CDR3aa: CASSEAMGGGAPDTQYF

v_gene: TRBV28
d_gene: TRBD1
abundance: -
j_gene: TRBJ1-2
CDR3nt: TGTGCCAGCAGCCGGGACAGCCTCGGGGGCTACACCTTC
CDR3aa: CASSRDSLGGYTF

v_gene: TRBV27
d_gene: -
abundance: once
j_gene: TRBJ2-7
CDR3nt: TGTGCCAGCGGGGCAGGGTCCTACGAGCAGTACTTC
CDR3aa: CASGAGSYEQYF

v_gene: TRBV19
d_gene: TRBD1
abundance: -
j_gene: TRBJ1-1
CDR3nt: TGTGCCAGTAGTACGGGACAGCTGAACACTGAAGCTTTCTTT
CDR3aa: CASSTGQLNTEAFF

v_gene: TRBV5-1
d_gene: -
abundance: -
j_gene: TRBJ1-2
CDR3nt: TGCGCCAGCAGCTTCAGCGACTCAGCCCCCGGCTACACCTTC
CDR3aa: CASSFSDSAPGYTF

v_gene: TRBV18
d_gene: TRBD1
abundance: -
j_gene: TRBJ2-1
CDR3nt: TGTGCCAGCTCACCCCCCCGGACAGGTCGATCGAACAATGAGCAGTTCTTC
CDR3aa: CASSPPRTGRSNNEQFF

v_gene: TRBV5-1
d_gene: TRBD2
abundance: -
j_gene: TRBJ2-7
CDR3nt: TGCGCCAGCAGCTGGGGGGGGGACTCCTACGAGCAGTACTTC
CDR3aa: CASSWGGDSYEQYF

v_gene: TRBV5-4
d_gene: TRBD1
abundance: -
j_gene: TRBJ2-1
CDR3nt: TGTGCCAGCAGCTGGGACCTGACAGGGATCGACCACAATGAGCAGTTCTTC
CDR3aa: CASSWDLTGIDHNEQFF

v_gene: TRBV11-2
d_gene: -
abundance: -
j_gene: TRBJ1-1
CDR3nt: TGTGCCAGCAGCTTAGATTCCTCTTACTCTGAAGCTTTCTTT
CDR3aa: CASSLDSSYSEAFF

v_gene: TRBV6-6
d_gene: TRBD1
abundance: once
j_gene: TRBJ1-2
CDR3nt: TGTGCCAGCACCTACCGCTCGACAGGGGGTGGCTACACCTTC
CDR3aa: CASTYRSTGGGYTF

v_gene: TRBV5-1
d_gene: TRBD2
abundance: once
j_gene: TRBJ2-1
CDR3nt: TGCGCCAGCAGCTTCACTAGCGGGAGGCCGCATGAGCAGTTCTTC
CDR3aa: CASSFTSGRPHEQFF

v_gene: TRBV2
d_gene: TRBD2
abundance: -
j_gene: TRBJ2-3
CDR3nt: TGTGCCAGCAGTCCGGGGGGGCAGGTGATGTATACGCAGTATTTT
CDR3aa: CASSPGGQVMYTQYF

v_gene: TRBV7-6
d_gene: TRBD2
abundance: -
j_gene: TRBJ2-7
CDR3nt: TGTGCCAGCAGCTTGGTTACTAGCGGGGGGCAAAAAGGCTACGAGCAGTACTTC
CDR3aa: CASSLVTSGGQKGYEQYF

v_gene: TRBV6-5
d_gene: -
abundance: -
j_gene: TRBJ2-1
CDR3nt: TGTGCCAGCAGTTACTCTGGGGGGGCTTACTACAATGAGCAGTTCTTC
CDR3aa: CASSYSGGAYYNEQFF

v_gene: TRBV6-5
d_gene: -
abundance: -
j_gene: TRBJ2-5
CDR3nt: TGTGCCAGCAGTAAGACAGCCAGCCAAGAGACCCAGTACTTC
CDR3aa: CASSKTASQETQYF

v_gene: TRBV6-6
d_gene: TRBD2
abundance: -
j_gene: TRBJ2-3
CDR3nt: TGTGCCAGCAGTTACTCGACGAGCGGGGGTGCAGATACGCAGTATTTT
CDR3aa: CASSYSTSGGADTQYF

v_gene: TRBV6-1
d_gene: -
abundance: -
j_gene: TRBJ1-5
CDR3nt: TGTGCCAGCAGTGAAAACGGTGGGCGACAGAACAATCAGCCCCAGCATTTT
CDR3aa: CASSENGGRQNNQPQHF

v_gene: TRBV4-2
d_gene: -
abundance: -
j_gene: TRBJ2-3
CDR3nt: TGTGCCAGCAGCACCTCCCGTACAGGAGATACGCAGTATTTT
CDR3aa: CASSTSRTGDTQYF

v_gene: TRBV15
d_gene: -
abundance: -
j_gene: TRBJ1-2
CDR3nt: TGTGCCACCAGCAGAGACCGCACAGGCAACTATGGCTACACCTTC
CDR3aa: CATSRDRTGNYGYTF

v_gene: TRBV5-1
d_gene: -
abundance: -
j_gene: TRBJ2-3
CDR3nt: TGCGCCAGCAGCTTGGGTCAGGGACACCTAAGCACAGATACGCAGTATTTT
CDR3aa: CASSLGQGHLSTDTQYF

v_gene: TRBV2
d_gene: TRBD1
abundance: -
j_gene: TRBJ2-7
CDR3nt: TGTGCCAGCAGCCCGACAGGGGCCTCCTACGAGCAGTACTTC
CDR3aa: CASSPTGASYEQYF

v_gene: TRBV4-2
d_gene: TRBD2
abundance: -
j_gene: TRBJ2-2
CDR3nt: TGTGCCAGCAGCCAAGGCGGAGCGGGGAGGAACACCGGGGAGCTGTTTTTT
CDR3aa: CASSQGGAGRNTGELFF

v_gene: TRBV5-1
d_gene: -
abundance: -
j_gene: TRBJ2-1
CDR3nt: TGCGCCAGCAGCTTGGATTTGGACTATTTCAAGGTCTTC
CDR3aa: CASSLDLDYFKVF

v_gene: TRBV29-1
d_gene: TRBD1
abundance: -
j_gene: TRBJ2-5
CDR3nt: TGCAGCGTCCTCCGGACAGGCTTCCAAGAGACCCAGTACTTC
CDR3aa: CSVLRTGFQETQYF

v_gene: TRBV6-1
d_gene: TRBD1
abundance: -
j_gene: TRBJ1-1
CDR3nt: TGTGCCAGCAGTCCATCAGGGGGCCCGGGTGAAGCTTTCTTT
CDR3aa: CASSPSGGPGEAFF

v_gene: TRBV15
d_gene: -
abundance: few
j_gene: TRBJ1-5
CDR3nt: TGTGCCACCAGCAGGATCGGGGGAGGAGGCAATCAGCCCCAGCATTTT
CDR3aa: CATSRIGGGGNQPQHF

v_gene: TRBV11-1
d_gene: TRBD1
abundance: -
j_gene: TRBJ2-2
CDR3nt: TGTGCCAGCAGCAACCAGGGGGCGATGGGGAACACCGGGGAGCTGTTTTTT
CDR3aa: CASSNQGAMGNTGELFF

v_gene: TRBV11-2
d_gene: -
abundance: -
j_gene: TRBJ1-5
CDR3nt: TGTCCCGGGCAGGGAACGAGCAATCAGCCCCAGCATTTT
CDR3aa: CPGQGTSNQPQHF

v_gene: TRBV5-1
d_gene: TRBD1
abundance: -
j_gene: TRBJ1-1
CDR3nt: TGCGCCAGCAGCCAGGGACAGCAGAACACTGAAGCTTTCTTT
CDR3aa: CASSQGQQNTEAFF

v_gene: TRBV6-6
d_gene: TRBD2
abundance: few
j_gene: TRBJ2-3
CDR3nt: TGTGCCAGTAAAGCGGGGGAGAACACAGATACGCAGTATTTT
CDR3aa: CASKAGENTDTQYF